Below, one TCR beta chain is given with its context. Its specificity is not known. Until DNA extraction, the samples held between roughly 1-10 million cryopreserved PBMC. CDR3 length equals 16 residues. Trimming at V came to 0 bases and at J to 2 bases, leaving 4 bases not matched to a gene. Looked up from germline, CDR1 is MNHNY and CDR2 is SVGAGI (reference sequence). This record comes from a study of long-term antiretroviral therapy in people with HIV. Looking at the study overall: Initial samples were collected about a decade before the 2015 immediate-ART recommendation. Study-level findings and limits: Repertoires with HIV possessed tighter CDR3 length spans than those of controls. Clones expanded before ART dominated the repertoire at all time points.

This was the immunoSEQ v3.0 assay at survey level. Only in-frame clones appear in the TCRdb table, and some are missing; sequencing was by immunoSEQ multiplex PCR. Altogether roughly 20,000 clones are present, approximately 89% being singletons, with the ten largest covering 10% to 13%. This material consisted of unsorted PBMCs, taken 0.5 years after starting antiretroviral therapy. The V call is TRBV6-6, the J call TRBJ2-7; 10 positions agree with TRBD2. The TCR was taken from a man in his forties with HIV. DNA of the CDR3: TGTGCCAGCAGTTACTCACTAGCGGGGAAACCCTACGAGCAGTACTTC. Its translation: CASSYSLAGKPYEQYF.